These T cell receptor beta chains were read from a single sample in a study of T-cell reconstitution after alpha-beta-depleted transplantation in children. TCRdb ran MiXCR on the PCR reads and lists one entry per CDR3 protein. The sample consists of 98,000 or so distinct CDR3 sequences, less than 25% of them appearing once. The sample in question was PBMCs, obtained before TCRalphabeta/CD19-depleted stem cell transplant. These TCRs come from a boy aged 2 to 10 with acute lymphoblastic leukemia, due to receive a stem cell transplant. Each CDR3 is given with its conserved first and last residue. The D gene is left open where the match is weak. The listing skips clone size in some rows; elsewhere it reads once, few, many or a size class.

>TRBJ2-1|many|-|TRBV12-3/TRBV12-4
CASSPDYDEQFF
TGTGCCAGCAGTCCCGACTACGATGAGCAGTTCTTC
>TRBJ2-1|few|TRBD2|TRBV9
CASSPGLAEDNEQFF
TGTGCCAGCAGCCCGGGACTAGCGGAGGACAATGAGCAGTTCTTC
>TRBJ2-3|few|TRBD2|TRBV12-3/TRBV12-4
CASRGGGRSTDTQYF
TGTGCCAGCAGGGGGGGGGGACGTAGCACAGATACGCAGTATTTT
>TRBJ2-3|-|-|TRBV29-1
CSVVGGGSTDTQYF
TGCAGCGTTGTAGGCGGAGGGAGCACAGATACGCAGTATTTT
>TRBJ2-1|few|-|TRBV7-9
CASSSQGHHNEQFF
TGTGCCAGCAGCAGTCAGGGGCACCACAATGAGCAGTTCTTC
>TRBJ2-5|-|-|TRBV7-9
CASSLEQSPGETQYF
TGTGCCAGCAGCTTAGAACAGTCCCCGGGGGAGACCCAGTACTTC
>TRBJ2-5|-|-|TRBV5-6
CASSSRDLETQYF
TGTGCCAGCAGCTCCAGGGATCTCGAGACCCAGTACTTC
>TRBJ2-1|few|-|TRBV20-1
CSAITGSSYNEQFF
TGCAGTGCTATCACAGGGAGCTCCTACAATGAGCAGTTCTTC
>TRBJ2-3|-|-|TRBV20-1
CSTRSGATSTDTQYF
TGCAGTACTAGGTCCGGGGCGACTAGCACAGATACGCAGTATTTT
>TRBJ2-5|-|TRBD1|TRBV5-1
CASSLEGTGGPGTQYF
TGCGCCAGCAGCTTGGAGGGGACAGGGGGCCCGGGGACCCAGTACTTC
>TRBJ2-7|-|-|TRBV6-5
CASSYSTASYEQYF
TGTGCCAGCAGTTACTCGACAGCATCCTACGAGCAGTACTTC
>TRBJ2-2|few|TRBD2|TRBV9
CASSTPLQHGAGRTGELFF
TGTGCCAGCAGCACCCCCCTCCAACACGGAGCGGGGAGAACCGGGGAGCTGTTTTTT